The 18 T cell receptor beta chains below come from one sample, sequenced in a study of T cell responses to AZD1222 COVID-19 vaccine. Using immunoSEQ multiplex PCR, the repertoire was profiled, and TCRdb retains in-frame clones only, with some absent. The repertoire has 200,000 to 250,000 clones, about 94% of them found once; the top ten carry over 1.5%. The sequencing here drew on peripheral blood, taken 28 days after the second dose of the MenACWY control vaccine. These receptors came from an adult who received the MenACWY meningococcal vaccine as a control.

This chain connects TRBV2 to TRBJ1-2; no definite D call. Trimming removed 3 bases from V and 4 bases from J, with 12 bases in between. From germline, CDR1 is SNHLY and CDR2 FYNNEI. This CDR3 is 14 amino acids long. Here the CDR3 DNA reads TGTGCCAGCAGTGATGGCAGGTCGATCTATGGCTACACCTTC. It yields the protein CASSDGRSIYGYTF. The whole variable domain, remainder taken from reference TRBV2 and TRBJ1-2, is EPEVTQTPSHQVTQMGQEVILRCVPISNHLYFYWYRQILGQKVEFLVSFYNNEISEKSEIFDDQFSVERPDGSNFTLKIRSTKLEDSAMYFCASSDGRSIYGYTFGSGTRLTVV.

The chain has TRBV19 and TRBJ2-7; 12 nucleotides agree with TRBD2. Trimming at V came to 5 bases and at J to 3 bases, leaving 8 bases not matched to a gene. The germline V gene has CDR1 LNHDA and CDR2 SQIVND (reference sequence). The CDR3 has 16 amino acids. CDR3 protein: CASSSRTSGVSYEQYF. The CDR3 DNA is TGTGCCAGTAGTTCACGGACTAGCGGGGTAAGCTACGAGCAGTACTTC.

CDR3 DNA sequence: TGCGCCAGCAGCCAAGTGGGGACCGAGTGGGGCTACACCTTC. Encoded protein: CASSQVGTEWGYTF. This sequence joins TRBV4-1 and TRBJ1-2; tentative D call: TRBD1 (5 bases). Between the trimmed V and J ends, which lost 1 base and 8 bases, there was a span of 14 bases. The CDR3 is 14 amino acids. Germline-derived CDR1 and CDR2 are MGHRA and YSYEKL.

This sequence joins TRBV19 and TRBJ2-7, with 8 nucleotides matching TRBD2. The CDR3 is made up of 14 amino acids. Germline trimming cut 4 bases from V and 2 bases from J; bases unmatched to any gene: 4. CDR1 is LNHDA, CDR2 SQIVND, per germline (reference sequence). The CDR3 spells CASSNSGATYEQYF. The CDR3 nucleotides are TGTGCCAGTAGTAATAGCGGGGCGACCTACGAGCAGTACTTC.

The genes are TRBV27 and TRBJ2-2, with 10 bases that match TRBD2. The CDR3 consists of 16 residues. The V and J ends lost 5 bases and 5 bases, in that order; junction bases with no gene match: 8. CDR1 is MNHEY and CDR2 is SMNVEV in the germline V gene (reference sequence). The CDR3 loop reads CASSPGLAGVTGELFF. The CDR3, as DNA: TGTGCCAGCAGTCCTGGGCTAGCGGGAGTTACCGGGGAGCTGTTTTTT.

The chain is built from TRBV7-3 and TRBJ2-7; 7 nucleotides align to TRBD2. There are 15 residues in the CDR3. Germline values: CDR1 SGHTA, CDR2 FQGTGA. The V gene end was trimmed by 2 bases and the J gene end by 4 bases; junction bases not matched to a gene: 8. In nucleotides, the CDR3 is TGTGCCAGCAGCTTACGGGCGGGAGTTGAGTACGAGCAGTACTTC. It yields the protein CASSLRAGVEYEQYF.

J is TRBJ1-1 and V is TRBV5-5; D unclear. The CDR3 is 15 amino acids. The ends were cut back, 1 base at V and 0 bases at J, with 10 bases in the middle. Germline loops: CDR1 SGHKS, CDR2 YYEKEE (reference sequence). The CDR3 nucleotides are TGTGCCAGCAGCTTGTCCCCAATTATGAACACTGAAGCTTTCTTT. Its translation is CASSLSPIMNTEAFF.

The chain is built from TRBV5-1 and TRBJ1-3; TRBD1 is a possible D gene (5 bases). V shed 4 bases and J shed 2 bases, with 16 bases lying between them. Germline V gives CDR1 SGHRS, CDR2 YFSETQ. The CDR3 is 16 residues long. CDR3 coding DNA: TGCGCCAGCAGCACGTCTTTCGGGGCAACTGGAAACACCATATATTTT. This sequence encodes CASSTSFGATGNTIYF.

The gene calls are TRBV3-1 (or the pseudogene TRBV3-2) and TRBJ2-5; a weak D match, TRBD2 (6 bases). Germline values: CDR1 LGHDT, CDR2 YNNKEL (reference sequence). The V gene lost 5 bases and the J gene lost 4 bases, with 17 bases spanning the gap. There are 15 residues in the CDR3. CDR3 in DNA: TGTGCCAGCAGCAGCGGGCCGGGAGTGGGAGAGACCCAGTACTTC. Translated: CASSSGPGVGETQYF.

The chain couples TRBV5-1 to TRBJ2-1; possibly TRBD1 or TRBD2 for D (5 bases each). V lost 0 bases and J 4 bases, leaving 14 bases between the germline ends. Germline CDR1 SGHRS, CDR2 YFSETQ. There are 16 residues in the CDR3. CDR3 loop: CASSLASRGPYNEQFF. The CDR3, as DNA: TGCGCCAGCAGCTTGGCCAGCCGGGGCCCATACAATGAGCAGTTCTTC.

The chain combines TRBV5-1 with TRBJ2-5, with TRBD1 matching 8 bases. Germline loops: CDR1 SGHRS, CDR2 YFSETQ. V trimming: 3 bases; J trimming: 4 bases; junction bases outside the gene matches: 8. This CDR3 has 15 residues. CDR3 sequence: CASSSLDRVGETQYF. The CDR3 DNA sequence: TGCGCCAGCAGCTCTTTGGACAGGGTGGGAGAGACCCAGTACTTC.

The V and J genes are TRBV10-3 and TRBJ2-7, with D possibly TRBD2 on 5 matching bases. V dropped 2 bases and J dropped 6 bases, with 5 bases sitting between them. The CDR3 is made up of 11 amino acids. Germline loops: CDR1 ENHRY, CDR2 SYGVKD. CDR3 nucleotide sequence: TGTGCCATCAGTGAGGGGAGCGAGCAGTACTTC. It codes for CAISEGSEQYF.

The CDR3 region is CSARTGGIYEQYF. The DNA of the CDR3 is TGCAGCGCCCGCACAGGGGGGATCTACGAGCAGTACTTC. The V and J genes are TRBV29-1 and TRBJ2-7, with 8 bases that match TRBD1. The length of the CDR3 is 13 residues. Trimming at V came to 7 bases and at J to 3 bases, leaving 8 bases not matched to a gene. Germline V CDR1 and CDR2: SQVTM, ANQGSEA.

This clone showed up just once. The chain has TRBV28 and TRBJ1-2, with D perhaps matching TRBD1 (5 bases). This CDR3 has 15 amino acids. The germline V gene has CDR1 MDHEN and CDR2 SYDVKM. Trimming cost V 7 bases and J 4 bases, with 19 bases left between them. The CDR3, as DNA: TGTGCCAGCAATTTCACATCGGGACGGAGCTATGGCTACACCTTC. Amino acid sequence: CASNFTSGRSYGYTF.

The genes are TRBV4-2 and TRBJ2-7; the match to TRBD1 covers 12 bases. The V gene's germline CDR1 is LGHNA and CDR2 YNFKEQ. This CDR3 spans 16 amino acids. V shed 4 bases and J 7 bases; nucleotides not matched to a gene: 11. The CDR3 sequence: CASSLGTGGSLKEQYF. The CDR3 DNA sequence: TGTGCCAGCAGCCTTGGGACAGGGGGCTCTTTGAAGGAGCAGTACTTC.

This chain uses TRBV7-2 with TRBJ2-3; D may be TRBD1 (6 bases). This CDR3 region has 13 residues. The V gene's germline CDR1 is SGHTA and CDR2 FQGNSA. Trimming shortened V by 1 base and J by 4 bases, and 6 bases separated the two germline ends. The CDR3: CASSLGGPDTQYF. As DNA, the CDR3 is TGTGCCAGCAGCTTAGGGGGGCCAGATACGCAGTATTTT.

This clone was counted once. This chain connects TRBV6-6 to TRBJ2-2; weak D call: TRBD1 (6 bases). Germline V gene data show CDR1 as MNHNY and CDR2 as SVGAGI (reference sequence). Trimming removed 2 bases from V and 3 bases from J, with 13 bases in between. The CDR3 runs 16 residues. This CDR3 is CASSYPAGADTGELFF. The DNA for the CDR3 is TGTGCCAGCAGTTACCCCGCAGGGGCGGACACCGGGGAGCTGTTTTTT.

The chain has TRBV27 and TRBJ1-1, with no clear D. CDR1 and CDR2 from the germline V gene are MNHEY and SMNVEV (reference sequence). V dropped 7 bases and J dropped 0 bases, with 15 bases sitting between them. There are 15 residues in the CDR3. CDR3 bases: TGTGCCAGCACCCCAGTTAGGGAGTTGAACACTGAAGCTTTCTTT. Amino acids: CASTPVRELNTEAFF.